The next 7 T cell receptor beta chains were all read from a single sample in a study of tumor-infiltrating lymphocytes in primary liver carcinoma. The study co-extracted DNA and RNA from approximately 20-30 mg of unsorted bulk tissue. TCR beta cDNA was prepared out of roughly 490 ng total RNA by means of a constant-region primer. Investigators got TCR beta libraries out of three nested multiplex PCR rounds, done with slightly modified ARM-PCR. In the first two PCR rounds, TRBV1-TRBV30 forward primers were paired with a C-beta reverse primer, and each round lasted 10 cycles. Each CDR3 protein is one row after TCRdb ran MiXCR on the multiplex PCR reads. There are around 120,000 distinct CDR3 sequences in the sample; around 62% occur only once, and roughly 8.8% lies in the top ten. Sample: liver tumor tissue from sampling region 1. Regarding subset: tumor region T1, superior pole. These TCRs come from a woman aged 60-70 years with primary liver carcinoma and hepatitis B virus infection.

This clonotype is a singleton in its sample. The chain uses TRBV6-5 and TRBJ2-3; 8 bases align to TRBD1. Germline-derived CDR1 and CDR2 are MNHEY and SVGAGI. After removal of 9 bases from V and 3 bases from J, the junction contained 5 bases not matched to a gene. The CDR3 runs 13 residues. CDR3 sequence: CASPGQGTDTQYF. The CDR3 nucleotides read TGTGCCAGTCCTGGACAGGGAACAGATACGCAGTATTTT.

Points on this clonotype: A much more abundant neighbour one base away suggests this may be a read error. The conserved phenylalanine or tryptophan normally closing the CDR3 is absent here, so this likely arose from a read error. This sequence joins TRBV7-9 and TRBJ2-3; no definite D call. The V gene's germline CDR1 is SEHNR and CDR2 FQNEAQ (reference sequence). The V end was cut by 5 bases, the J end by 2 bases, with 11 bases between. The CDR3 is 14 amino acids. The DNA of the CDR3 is TGTGCCAGCAGCCACTCGGCATCCACAGATACGCAGTATTCT. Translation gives CASSHSASTDTQYS.

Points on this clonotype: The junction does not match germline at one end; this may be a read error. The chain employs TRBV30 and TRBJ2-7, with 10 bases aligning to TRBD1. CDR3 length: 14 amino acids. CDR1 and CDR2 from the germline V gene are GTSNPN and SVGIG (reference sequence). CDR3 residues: CAWARDRGQYVQYF. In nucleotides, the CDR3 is TGTGCCTGGGCCCGGGACAGGGGTCAGTACGTGCAGTACTTC. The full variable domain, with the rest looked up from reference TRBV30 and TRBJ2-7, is SQTIHQWPATLVQPVGSPLSLECTVEGTSNPNLYWYRQAAGRGLQLLFYSVGIGQISSEVPQNLSASRPQDRQFILSSKKLLLSDSGFYLCAWARDRGQYVQYFGPGTRLTVT.

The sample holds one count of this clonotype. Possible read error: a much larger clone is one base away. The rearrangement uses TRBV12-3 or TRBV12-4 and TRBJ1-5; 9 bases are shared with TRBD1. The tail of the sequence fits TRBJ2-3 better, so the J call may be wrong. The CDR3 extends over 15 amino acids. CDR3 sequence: CASRGQGGVRQPQYF. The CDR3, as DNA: TGTGCCAGCAGGGGACAGGGCGGAGTGAGGCAGCCCCAGTATTTT.

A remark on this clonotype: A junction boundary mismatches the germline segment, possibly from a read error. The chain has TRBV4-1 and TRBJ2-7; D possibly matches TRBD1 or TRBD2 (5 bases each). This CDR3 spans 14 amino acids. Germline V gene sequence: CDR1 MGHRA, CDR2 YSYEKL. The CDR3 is CAGSQEGRDYEQYF. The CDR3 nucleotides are TGCGCCGGCAGCCAAGAGGGCAGGGACTACGAGCAGTACTTC.

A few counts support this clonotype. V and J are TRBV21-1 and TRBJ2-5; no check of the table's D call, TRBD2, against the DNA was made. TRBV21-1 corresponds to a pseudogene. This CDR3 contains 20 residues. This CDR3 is CASSKAAGTSGKPFRETQYF. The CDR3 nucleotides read TGTGCCAGCAGCAAAGCGGCCGGGACTAGCGGGAAACCTTTCCGAGAGACCCAGTACTTC.

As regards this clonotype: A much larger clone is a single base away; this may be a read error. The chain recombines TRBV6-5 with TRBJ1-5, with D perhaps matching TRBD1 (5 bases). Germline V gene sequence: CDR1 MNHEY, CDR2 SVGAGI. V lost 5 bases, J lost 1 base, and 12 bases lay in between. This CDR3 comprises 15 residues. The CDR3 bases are TGTGCCAGCAGTAGAGCTCAGGGCAGCAATCAGCCCCAGCATTTT. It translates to CASSRAQGSNQPQHF.